This TCR beta chain was captured in a study of monozygotic twins with inflammatory bowel disease. TCRdb re-called the 5' RACE reads and gives one entry per CDR3 protein, without DNA. The clone table shows fewer than 550,000 distinct CDR3 sequences, with the ten largest holding less than 2.5%. CDR3 size: 13 residues. The germline V gene encodes CDR1 MRHNA and CDR2 SNTAGT. The sequenced sample was blood. The receptor was derived from a human donor with ulcerative colitis or Crohn's disease, or a healthy co-twin of an affected twin (not recorded which). The chain has TRBV6-4 and TRBJ2-3. The CDR3 region is CASSDAPTDTQYF.